This entry is about one T cell receptor (beta chain). Its matching antigen is unknown. Trimming left V 1 base short and J 10 bases short, with 31 bases between. The CDR3 is made up of 20 amino acids. The germline gives CDR1 MDHEN, CDR2 SYDVKM. This entry comes from a study of resident and recirculating memory T cells in vitiligo. Study details: Shave-biopsy epidermis from lesional and nonlesional skin was sequenced alongside PBMCs. Whole samples, not sorted cells, were homogenized and used for genomic DNA extraction. Overall study findings and caveats: Non-conserved TCRs across sites and patients suggested distinct clones per lesion.

Patients' lesions had not changed for the previous 6 months. The assay was immunoSEQ multiplex PCR, and TCRdb's table has in-frame clones only and misses some. This sample yields fewer than 85,000 clones, of which about 92% are seen a single time; approximately 4.7% belongs to the top ten. This TCR came from a male donor with vitiligo. The genes are TRBV28 and TRBJ2-2; tentative D call: TRBD2 (8 bases). Material for sequencing was blood. In DNA form, the CDR3 reads TGTGCCAGCAGTTTATTGAGGCGGGACAGATATAGCGGGATTCCCGAGGAGCTGTTTTTT. Protein product: CASSLLRRDRYSGIPEELFF.